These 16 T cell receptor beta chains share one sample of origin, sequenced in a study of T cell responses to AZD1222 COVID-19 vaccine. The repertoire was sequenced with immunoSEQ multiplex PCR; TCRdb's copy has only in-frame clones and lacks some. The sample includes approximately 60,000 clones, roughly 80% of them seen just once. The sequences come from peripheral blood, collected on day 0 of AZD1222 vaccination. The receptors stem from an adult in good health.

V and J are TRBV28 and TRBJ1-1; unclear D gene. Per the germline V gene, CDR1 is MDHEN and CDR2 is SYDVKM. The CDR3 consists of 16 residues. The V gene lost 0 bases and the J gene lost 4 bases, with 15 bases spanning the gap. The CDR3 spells CASSLWGREGGTEAFF. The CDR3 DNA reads TGTGCCAGCAGTTTATGGGGGAGGGAGGGTGGCACTGAAGCTTTCTTT.

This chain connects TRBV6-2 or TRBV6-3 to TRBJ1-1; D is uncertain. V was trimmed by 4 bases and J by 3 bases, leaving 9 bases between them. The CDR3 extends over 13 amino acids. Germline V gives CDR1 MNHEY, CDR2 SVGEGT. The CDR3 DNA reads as TGTGCCAGCAGTTTTTCCAGAGACACTGAAGCTTTCTTT. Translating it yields CASSFSRDTEAFF.

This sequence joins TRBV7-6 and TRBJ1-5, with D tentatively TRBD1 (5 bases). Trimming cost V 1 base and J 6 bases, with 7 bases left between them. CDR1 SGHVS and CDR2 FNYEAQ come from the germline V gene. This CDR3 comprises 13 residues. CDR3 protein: CASSLGGAQPQHF. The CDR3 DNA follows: TGTGCCAGCAGCTTAGGAGGGGCTCAGCCCCAGCATTTT.

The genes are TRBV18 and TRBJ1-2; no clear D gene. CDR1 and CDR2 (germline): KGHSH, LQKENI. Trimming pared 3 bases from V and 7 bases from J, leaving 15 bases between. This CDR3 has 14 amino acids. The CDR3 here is CASSPGREAGGYTF. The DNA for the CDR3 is TGTGCCAGCTCACCGGGTAGAGAAGCGGGTGGCTACACCTTC.

The CDR3 DNA is TGTGCCAGCAGTGACACTCGGACAGGGATCTCGCAAGCTTTCTTT. This codes for CASSDTRTGISQAFF. The rearrangement joins TRBV25-1 to TRBJ1-1, with TRBD1 matching 8 bases. Losses at the gene ends were 3 bases for V and 9 bases for J; bases not matched to a gene: 12. The germline gives CDR1 MGHDK, CDR2 SYGVNS. The CDR3 runs to 15 residues.

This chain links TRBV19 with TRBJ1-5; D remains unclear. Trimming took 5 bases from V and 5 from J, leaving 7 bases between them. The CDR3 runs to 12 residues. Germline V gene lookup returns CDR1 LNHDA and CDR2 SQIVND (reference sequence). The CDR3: CASSALDQPQHF. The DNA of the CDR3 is TGTGCCAGTAGTGCCCTCGATCAGCCCCAGCATTTT.

CDR3 coding DNA: TGTGCCACCAGACAGATGAACACTGAAGCTTTCTTT. Amino acid sequence: CATRQMNTEAFF. The chain recombines TRBV6-6 with TRBJ1-1; possibly TRBD1 for D (5 bases). This CDR3 has 12 residues. Trimming shortened V by 10 bases and J by 0 bases, and 9 bases separated the two germline ends. Germline-derived CDR1 and CDR2 are MNHNY and SVGAGI (reference sequence).

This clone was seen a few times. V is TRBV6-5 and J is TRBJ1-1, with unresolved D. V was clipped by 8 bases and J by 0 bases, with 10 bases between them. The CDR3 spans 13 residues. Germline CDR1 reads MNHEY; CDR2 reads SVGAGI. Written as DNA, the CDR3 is TGTGCCAGCTACACGAGAATGAACACTGAAGCTTTCTTT. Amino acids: CASYTRMNTEAFF.

Written as DNA, the CDR3 is TGCGCCAGCAGCGACTCCGGGACAGGGGTAGGAAAACTGTTTTTT. It specifies CASSDSGTGVGKLFF. This chain uses TRBV5-1 with TRBJ1-4, with TRBD1 matching over 10 bases. The CDR3 is 15 amino acids. V shed 4 bases, J shed 10 bases, and the junction held 10 bases outside the gene matches. Germline assignment: CDR1 SGHRS and CDR2 YFSETQ.

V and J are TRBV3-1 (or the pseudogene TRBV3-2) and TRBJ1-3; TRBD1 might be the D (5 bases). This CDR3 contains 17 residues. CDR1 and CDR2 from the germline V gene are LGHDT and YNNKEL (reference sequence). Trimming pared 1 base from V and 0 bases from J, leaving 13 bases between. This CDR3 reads CASSQGGDSFSGNTIYF. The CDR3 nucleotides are TGTGCCAGCAGCCAAGGAGGGGATTCCTTCTCTGGAAACACCATATATTTT.

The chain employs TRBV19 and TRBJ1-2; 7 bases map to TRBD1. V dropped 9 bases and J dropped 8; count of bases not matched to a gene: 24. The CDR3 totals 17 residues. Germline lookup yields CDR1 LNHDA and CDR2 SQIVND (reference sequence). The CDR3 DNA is TGTGCCAGCCAACAGGGGAGCCGGGACAGATTAGTGGGAGGCTACACCTTC. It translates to CASQQGSRDRLVGGYTF.

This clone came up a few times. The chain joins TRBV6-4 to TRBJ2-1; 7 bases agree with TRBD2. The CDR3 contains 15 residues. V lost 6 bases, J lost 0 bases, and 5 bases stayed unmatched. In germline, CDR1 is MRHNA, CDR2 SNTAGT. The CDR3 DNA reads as TGTGCCAGCAGAGCTAGCGGTAGCTCCTACAATGAGCAGTTCTTC. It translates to CASRASGSSYNEQFF.

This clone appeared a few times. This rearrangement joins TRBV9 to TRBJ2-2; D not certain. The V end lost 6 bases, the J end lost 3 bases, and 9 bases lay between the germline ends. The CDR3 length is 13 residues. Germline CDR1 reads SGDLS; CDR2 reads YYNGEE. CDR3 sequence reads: CASNLEDTGELFF. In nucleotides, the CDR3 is TGTGCCAGCAACCTCGAAGACACCGGGGAGCTGTTTTTT.

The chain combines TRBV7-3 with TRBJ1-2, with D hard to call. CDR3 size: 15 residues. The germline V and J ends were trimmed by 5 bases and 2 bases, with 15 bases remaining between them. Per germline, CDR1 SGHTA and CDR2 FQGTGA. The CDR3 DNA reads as TGTGCCAGCAGCAAACCCTTCCGAGAGAACTATGGCTACACCTTC. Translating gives CASSKPFRENYGYTF.

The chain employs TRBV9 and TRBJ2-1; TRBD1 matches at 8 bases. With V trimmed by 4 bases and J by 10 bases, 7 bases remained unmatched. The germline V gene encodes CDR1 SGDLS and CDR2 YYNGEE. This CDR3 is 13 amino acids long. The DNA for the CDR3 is TGTGCCAGCAGCTTCTGGACAGGGCAAGAGCAGTTCTTC. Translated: CASSFWTGQEQFF.

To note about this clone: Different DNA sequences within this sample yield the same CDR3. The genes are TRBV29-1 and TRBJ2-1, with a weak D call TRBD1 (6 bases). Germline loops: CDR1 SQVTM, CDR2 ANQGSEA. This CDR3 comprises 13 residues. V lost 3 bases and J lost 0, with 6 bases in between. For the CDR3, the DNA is TGCAGCGTTGAGGACAGCTCCTACAATGAGCAGTTCTTC. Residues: CSVEDSSYNEQFF.